The 7 T cell receptor beta chains given below trace back to one sample, sequenced in a study of cytomegalovirus exposure and HLA in healthy donors. PCR involved 60 Vbeta and 13 Jbeta primers. This table comes from immunoSEQ multiplex PCR, and its TCRdb copy is limited to in-frame clones, with some not included. The sample has under 200,000 clones, 80% to 90% seen once. The sample taken for sequencing was PBMCs. Source of these receptors: a man between 35 and 55 years old in good health and CMV-seropositive.

The rearrangement joins TRBV9 to TRBJ1-4, with 8 bases lining up with TRBD1. The germline CDR1 and CDR2 sequences are SGDLS and YYNGEE. CDR3 length: 15 residues. After removal of 0 bases from V and 5 bases from J, the junction contained 3 bases not matched to a gene. CDR3 residues: CASSVEAGGNEKLFF. Here the CDR3 DNA reads TGTGCCAGCAGCGTAGAGGCAGGGGGCAATGAAAAACTGTTTTTT.

The chain links TRBV7-9 to TRBJ2-7; 12 nucleotides align to TRBD2. CDR1 and CDR2 (germline): SEHNR, FQNEAQ (reference sequence). V dropped 4 bases and J dropped 5; count of bases not matched to a gene: 6. The CDR3 loop spans 15 amino acids. The CDR3 sequence is CASSYGTSGRDEQYF. CDR3 nucleotides: TGTGCCAGCAGCTACGGGACTAGCGGGCGGGACGAGCAGTACTTC.

This chain links TRBV7-9 with TRBJ2-7, with unresolved D. Germline-derived CDR1 and CDR2 are SEHNR and FQNEAQ (reference sequence). V gave up 1 base and J gave up 3 bases, with 10 bases separating them. The CDR3 extends over 14 amino acids. CDR3 DNA: TGTGCCAGCAGCTTAGAGAACCGAGACTACGAGCAGTACTTC. Translating gives CASSLENRDYEQYF.

V gene TRBV19 combines with J gene TRBJ1-4; a weak D match, TRBD1 (6 bases). Germline CDR1 LNHDA, CDR2 SQIVND (reference sequence). The CDR3 is 14 residues long. V lost 10 bases and J 4 bases, leaving 16 bases between the germline ends. The chain's CDR3 is CATRDRSGNEKLFF. DNA of the CDR3: TGTGCCACCCGAGACAGGTCGGGTAATGAAAAACTGTTTTTT.

The chain uses TRBV5-1 and TRBJ1-1; 10 nucleotides match TRBD1. From germline, CDR1 is SGHRS and CDR2 YFSETQ. This CDR3 has 14 amino acids. V was clipped by 4 bases and J by 4 bases; unmatched bases: 4. In DNA form, the CDR3 reads TGCGCCAGCAGCGGGACAGGGGATGGCACTGAAGCTTTCTTT. Protein: CASSGTGDGTEAFF.

The V and J genes are TRBV18 and TRBJ1-1, with a possible D match to TRBD1 (6 bases). V lost 3 bases and J 0 bases, leaving 11 bases between the germline ends. In germline, CDR1 is KGHSH, CDR2 LQKENI. The CDR3 spans 15 residues. DNA of the CDR3: TGTGCCAGCTCACCGATACCAGGGGTGAACACTGAAGCTTTCTTT. It encodes CASSPIPGVNTEAFF.

The CDR3 region has the DNA TGCGCCAGCAGCCCGGGACTTGCCTCCTACGAGCAGTACTTC. It encodes CASSPGLASYEQYF. The gene calls are TRBV5-1 and TRBJ2-7, with D tentatively TRBD2 (6 bases). The CDR3 has 14 amino acids. Germline CDR1 is SGHRS and CDR2 is YFSETQ. The V gene lost 4 bases and the J gene lost 0 bases, with 11 bases spanning the gap.